These 21 T cell receptor beta chains originate from one sample sequenced in a study of blood T cell repertoires in COVID-19. Clones were read by immunoSEQ multiplex PCR, and TCRdb kept only the in-frame ones, dropping some. The data show over 350,000 clones, with 88% seen just once and 0.9% to 1.5% held by the top ten. The sample consisted of PBMCs or T cells enriched from blood (not recorded which). The receptors derive from a woman aged 18-29 years who had recovered from COVID-19.

The chain joins TRBV4-1 to TRBJ1-1; D gene uncertain. V was cut by 0 bases and J by 2 bases, with 10 bases left in between. Germline V gene lookup returns CDR1 MGHRA and CDR2 YSYEKL. The CDR3 spans 15 residues. CDR3: CASSQERLTNTEAFF. The CDR3 nucleotides are TGCGCCAGCAGCCAAGAACGACTCACAAACACTGAAGCTTTCTTT.

V is TRBV5-1 and J is TRBJ1-1; a possible D gene is TRBD1 (5 bases). Germline V gene data show CDR1 as SGHRS and CDR2 as YFSETQ. The V end was cut by 3 bases, the J end by 6 bases, with 12 bases between. The CDR3 length is 13 residues. CDR3 coding DNA: TGCGCCAGCAGCTGGCGGGGAGGGGCTGAAGCTTTCTTT. Translation gives CASSWRGGAEAFF.

This clone was detected once. CDR3 amino acids: CASSIGRGGYGYTF. DNA of the CDR3: TGTGCCAGTAGTATAGGTAGGGGCGGCTATGGCTACACCTTC. The chain carries TRBV19 and TRBJ1-2, with a tentative D call TRBD1 (5 bases). Germline CDR1 reads LNHDA; CDR2 reads SQIVND (reference sequence). Between the trimmed V and J ends, which lost 1 base and 4 bases, there was a span of 10 bases. CDR3 length: 14 amino acids.

This rearrangement joins TRBV5-1 to TRBJ1-4; D is undetermined. The CDR3 runs to 15 residues. Germline-derived CDR1 and CDR2 are SGHRS and YFSETQ. V lost 0 bases and J 7 bases, leaving 13 bases between the germline ends. The CDR3 region is CASSLASAPGEKLFF. CDR3 nucleotide sequence: TGCGCCAGCAGCTTGGCCTCGGCTCCGGGTGAAAAACTGTTTTTT.

The rearrangement links TRBV12-3 or TRBV12-4 to TRBJ1-2; 8 positions match TRBD1. V lost 8 bases and J lost 7; bases outside the gene matches: 6. The CDR3 spans 12 residues. The CDR3 nucleotides are TGTGCCAGCCAGGGGGCCCTCTTTGGCTACACCTTC. Protein: CASQGALFGYTF.

V is TRBV7-8 and J is TRBJ1-6, with D possibly TRBD1 on 6 matching bases. The CDR3 length is 14 residues. Germline V CDR1 and CDR2: SGHVS, FQNEAQ. V was clipped by 5 bases and J by 6 bases, with 11 bases between them. The CDR3 spells CASSGGHANSPLHF. CDR3 nucleotides: TGTGCCAGCAGCGGGGGACATGCTAATTCACCCCTCCACTTT.

The V and J genes are TRBV2 and TRBJ1-2; D is possibly TRBD1 (6 bases). The germline gives CDR1 SNHLY, CDR2 FYNNEI. Trimming pared 7 bases from V and 8 bases from J, leaving 23 bases between. This CDR3 comprises 15 residues. This CDR3 is CASNSRGRRPGGYTF. The CDR3 nucleotides are TGTGCCAGCAACTCCAGGGGCAGGCGGCCGGGGGGCTACACCTTC.

The chain combines TRBV6-5 with TRBJ1-1; 7 bases align to TRBD1. The CDR3 has 13 residues. V lost 6 bases to trimming and J lost 5 bases; unmatched junction nucleotides: 6. Germline CDR1 and CDR2: MNHEY and SVGAGI. The CDR3 nucleotides are TGTGCCAGCAGGTCAGGGGGTAAGACTGAAGCTTTCTTT. As protein: CASRSGGKTEAFF.

The chain joins TRBV21-1 to TRBJ2-2; the DNA was not compared with TRBD2, the D call given in the table. TRBV21-1 constitutes a pseudogene. This CDR3 contains 21 residues. The CDR3 region has the DNA TGTGCCAGCAGCAAAGCGGTGAGGCTAGCGGGGGGGCTAGGTTTCACCGGGGAGCTGTTTTTT. This encodes CASSKAVRLAGGLGFTGELFF.

V and J are TRBV19 and TRBJ1-4; D remains ambiguous. Germline values: CDR1 LNHDA, CDR2 SQIVND (reference sequence). The CDR3 covers 15 residues. Trimming removed 5 bases from V and 0 bases from J, with 10 bases in between. The DNA for the CDR3 is TGTGCCAGTAGTCTCGAGGGAACAACTAATGAAAAACTGTTTTTT. Translated, it gives CASSLEGTTNEKLFF.

This sequence joins TRBV3-1 (or the pseudogene TRBV3-2) and TRBJ2-7; perhaps TRBD1 as D (6 bases). Looked up from germline, CDR1 is LGHDT and CDR2 is YNNKEL (reference sequence). This CDR3 has 11 residues. Trimming took 5 bases from V and 10 from J, leaving 12 bases between them. This CDR3 is CASSNREKQYF. CDR3 in DNA: TGTGCCAGCAGCAACAGGGAAAAACAGTACTTC.

This chain connects TRBV27 to TRBJ2-3, with a tentative D call TRBD2 (6 bases). V was trimmed by 2 bases and J by 4 bases, leaving 7 bases between them. This CDR3 is built from 13 residues. CDR1 and CDR2 from the germline V gene are MNHEY and SMNVEV (reference sequence). CDR3 nucleotides: TGTGCCAGCAGTTTAGGAGGGCCAGATACGCAGTATTTT. This codes for CASSLGGPDTQYF.

J is TRBJ1-2 and V is TRBV7-2; D is unresolved. The germline V gene encodes CDR1 SGHTA and CDR2 FQGNSA. CDR3 size: 15 residues. V was trimmed by 5 bases and J by 2 bases, leaving 15 bases between them. For the CDR3, the DNA is TGTGCCAGCAGCCTGCGGCGGCAGACGAACTATGGCTACACCTTC. It yields the protein CASSLRRQTNYGYTF. The variable domain in full, completed from reference TRBV7-2 and TRBJ1-2, reads GAGVSQSPSNKVTEKGKDVELRCDPISGHTALYWYRQSLGQGLEFLIYFQGNSAPDKSGLPSDRFSAERTGGSVSTLTIQRTQQEDSAVYLCASSLRRQTNYGYTFGSGTRLTVV.

In its sample, this clone was seen once. The chain employs TRBV6-5 and TRBJ1-1; maybe TRBD1 (5 bases). This CDR3 spans 14 amino acids. V was cut by 6 bases and J by 0 bases, with 11 bases left in between. The germline CDR1 and CDR2 sequences are MNHEY and SVGAGI. Here the CDR3 DNA reads TGTGCCAGCAGACTACAGGAGATGAACACTGAAGCTTTCTTT. Encoded protein: CASRLQEMNTEAFF.

This clone was counted only a few times. This rearrangement joins TRBV10-1 to TRBJ2-7; tentatively, D is TRBD1 (6 bases). Germline V gene sequence: CDR1 WNHNN, CDR2 SYGVQD (reference sequence). V was pared by 3 bases and J by 2 bases, with 11 bases between. There are 14 residues in the CDR3. The CDR3: CASSEGDNPYEQYF. CDR3 nucleotide sequence: TGCGCCAGCAGTGAAGGGGACAACCCCTACGAGCAGTACTTC.

The genes are TRBV9 and TRBJ1-4, with D tentatively TRBD1 (6 bases). The germline CDR1 and CDR2 sequences are SGDLS and YYNGEE. V lost 0 bases to trimming and J lost 8 bases, with 11 bases between them. The CDR3 is 14 amino acids. As DNA, the CDR3 is TGTGCCAGCAGCGTAGTGGCAGGGGACGAAAAACTGTTTTTT. Residues: CASSVVAGDEKLFF.

V and J are TRBV4-3 and TRBJ1-2, with 10 nucleotides matching TRBD1. V shed 0 bases and J 7 bases; nucleotides not matched to a gene: 5. There are 15 residues in the CDR3. Germline values: CDR1 LGHNA, CDR2 YSLEER. In nucleotides, the CDR3 is TGCGCCAGCAGCCAAGATGACAGGGGGCGGGGTGGCTACACCTTC. It yields the protein CASSQDDRGRGGYTF.

In DNA form, the CDR3 reads TGTGCCACCAGCAGGCCCGGGACAGGGGTTCTCTTTGATGGCTACACCTTC. As protein: CATSRPGTGVLFDGYTF. J is TRBJ1-2 and V is TRBV15, with 10 positions matching TRBD1. Germline lookup yields CDR1 LNHNV and CDR2 YYDKDF (reference sequence). The CDR3 sequence is 17 residues long. V lost 3 bases, J lost 6 bases, and 13 bases stayed unmatched.

The V call is TRBV18, the J call TRBJ1-1; D is unresolved. The germline V and J ends were trimmed by 1 base and 7 bases, with 7 bases remaining between them. Germline V gene data show CDR1 as KGHSH and CDR2 as LQKENI. The CDR3 runs 12 residues. The CDR3 reads CASSPRENEAFF. The CDR3 DNA sequence: TGTGCCAGCTCACCACGGGAGAATGAAGCTTTCTTT.

V is TRBV12-3 or TRBV12-4 and J is TRBJ1-6, with 8 nucleotides matching TRBD1. CDR3 length equals 13 residues. Trimming at V came to 6 bases and at J to 9 bases, leaving 4 bases not matched to a gene. CDR3 residues: CASRRQGFSPLHF. CDR3 coding DNA: TGTGCCAGCAGGAGACAGGGGTTTTCACCCCTCCACTTT.

This chain uses TRBV5-1 with TRBJ2-3; D is perhaps TRBD2 (5 bases). Germline lookup yields CDR1 SGHRS and CDR2 YFSETQ. CDR3 length equals 16 residues. V was cut by 2 bases and J by 2 bases, with 15 bases left in between. The CDR3 coding sequence is TGCGCCAGCAGCTTCTTTTCGGAGGCCTACACAGATACGCAGTATTTT. Translating it yields CASSFFSEAYTDTQYF.